The 23 T cell receptor beta chains below all came from one sample that was sequenced in a study of beta chain features in type 1 diabetes. Sequenced material consisted of expressed TCRB transcripts (all of the isolated RNA was reverse transcribed). Repertoires were generated with immunoSEQ multiplex PCR, while TCRdb's copy carries only in-frame clones and drops some. The profile shows some 660,000 clones, over 12% of them singletons. Study outcomes and limitations: All four CD4+ subsets of Type 1 diabetes patients contained TCRB CDR3s that were moderately but significantly shorter.

These TCRs' antigens remain unknown. What was sequenced was naive CD4+ T cells from blood. These receptors all come from a man in his late teens or twenties with type 1 diabetes.

The chain carries TRBV10-3 and TRBJ1-1; D gene uncertain. Germline V CDR1 and CDR2: ENHRY, SYGVKD. V was pared by 5 bases and J by 7 bases, with 11 bases between. The CDR3 loop spans 12 amino acids. CDR3 in amino acids: CAISPAAGEAFF. CDR3 DNA: TGTGCCATCAGTCCAGCCGCCGGTGAAGCTTTCTTT.

There are a few counts of this clone. The gene calls are TRBV30 and TRBJ2-1; 9 bases align to TRBD2. The CDR3 loop spans 17 amino acids. CDR1 and CDR2 from the germline V gene are GTSNPN and SVGIG (reference sequence). V shed 2 bases, J shed 10 bases, and the junction held 18 bases outside the gene matches. CDR3 region: CAWSTAASGVIFTEQFF. The CDR3, as DNA: TGTGCCTGGAGTACTGCGGCTAGCGGGGTCATTTTTACCGAGCAGTTCTTC.

This clone was seen only a few times. The genes are TRBV25-1 and TRBJ1-4; TRBD1 is a possible D gene (6 bases). There are 15 residues in the CDR3. Between the trimmed V and J ends, which lost 3 bases and 7 bases, there was a span of 15 bases. Germline V gene data show CDR1 as MGHDK and CDR2 as SYGVNS. CDR3 amino acids: CASSDPRGAGEKLFF. The CDR3 DNA is TGTGCCAGCAGTGATCCCCGGGGGGCAGGTGAAAAACTGTTTTTT.

Only a few counts were recorded for this clone. The chain links TRBV10-3 to TRBJ2-3; D ambiguous. The CDR3 runs to 13 residues. V was clipped by 7 bases and J by 7 bases, with 15 bases between them. Per germline, CDR1 ENHRY and CDR2 SYGVKD. The DNA of the CDR3 is TGTGCCATCACTGTGGGTGGGTTGAATACGCAGTATTTT. Its translation is CAITVGGLNTQYF.

J is TRBJ1-6 and V is TRBV18; D gene unclear. The V end lost 6 bases, the J end lost 8 bases, and 17 bases lay between the germline ends. The germline gives CDR1 KGHSH, CDR2 LQKENI. The CDR3 loop spans 15 amino acids. CDR3 residues: CASSRNTQEYSPLHF. The DNA for the CDR3 is TGTGCCAGCTCTCGAAACACCCAAGAGTATTCACCCCTCCACTTT.

This clone has a handful of counts. The genes are TRBV18 and TRBJ2-1, with D hard to call. CDR1 and CDR2 from the germline V gene are KGHSH and LQKENI. This CDR3 comprises 14 residues. The V and J ends lost 5 bases and 8 bases respectively, with 16 bases between them. The DNA for the CDR3 is TGTGCCAGCTCATCCCCGGTCCTACCCCATGAGCAGTTCTTC. Translation: CASSSPVLPHEQFF.

This clone was seen a handful of times. The chain carries TRBV2 and TRBJ2-5; 12 bases fit TRBD2. The junction had 1 base not matched to a gene; V was cut back by 2 bases and J by 6 bases. This CDR3 contains 14 residues. Per the germline V gene, CDR1 is SNHLY and CDR2 is FYNNEI. CDR3 region: CASSETSGRKTQYF. The CDR3 DNA sequence: TGTGCCAGCAGTGAAACTAGCGGGAGGAAGACCCAGTACTTC.

The chain carries TRBV11-2 and TRBJ2-2; tentatively, D is TRBD2 (6 bases). This CDR3 comprises 16 residues. Germline V gene lookup returns CDR1 SGHAT and CDR2 FQNNGV. V was pared by 5 bases and J by 2 bases, with 15 bases between. The DNA of the CDR3 is TGTGCCAGCAGCCTAATACCGGGACTTAACACCGGGGAGCTGTTTTTT. This sequence encodes CASSLIPGLNTGELFF.

The V and J genes are TRBV29-1 and TRBJ1-2; D gene ambiguous. V was trimmed by 4 bases and J by 7 bases, leaving 22 bases between them. The length of the CDR3 is 15 residues. CDR1 and CDR2 (germline): SQVTM, ANQGSEA. This CDR3 reads CSVGLPGLQLGGYTF. CDR3 sequence (DNA): TGCAGCGTTGGTTTACCGGGTCTCCAACTTGGTGGCTACACCTTC.

About this clone itself: Other DNA sequences in the same sample also yield this CDR3. The rearrangement uses TRBV7-9 and TRBJ1-1; D not certain. Trimming took 5 bases from V and 1 from J, leaving 8 bases between them. CDR3 length: 13 amino acids. Looked up from germline, CDR1 is SEHNR and CDR2 is FQNEAQ (reference sequence). The CDR3 loop is CASSLEANTEAFF. CDR3 bases: TGTGCCAGCAGCCTAGAGGCGAACACTGAAGCTTTCTTT.

Notes on this clone: The same CDR3 also results from other DNA sequences found in this sample. The chain uses TRBV5-1 and TRBJ1-1, with D unclear. The CDR3 consists of 14 residues. Between the trimmed V and J ends, which lost 0 bases and 3 bases, there was a span of 9 bases. Germline CDR1 reads SGHRS; CDR2 reads YFSETQ. CDR3 loop: CASSLVPGDTEAFF. CDR3 nucleotides: TGCGCCAGCAGCTTGGTTCCCGGGGACACTGAAGCTTTCTTT.

This clone was observed a handful of times. The chain links TRBV19 to TRBJ2-7, with D perhaps TRBD2 (7 bases). CDR1 is LNHDA, CDR2 SQIVND, per germline (reference sequence). The CDR3 sequence is 17 residues long. The V gene lost 5 bases and the J gene lost 2 bases, with 22 bases spanning the gap. The CDR3 DNA follows: TGTGCCAGTAGTGCCCTCGGGGGGACACTTAGCACCTACGAGCAGTACTTC. Protein sequence: CASSALGGTLSTYEQYF.

The rearrangement joins TRBV5-4 to TRBJ2-1; D is possibly TRBD1 (6 bases). This CDR3 is built from 15 residues. V was shortened by 0 bases and J by 10 bases, with 17 bases between the two germline ends. Germline CDR1 and CDR2: SGHNT and YYREEE (reference sequence). Here the CDR3 reads CASSLAAQGRGEQFF. CDR3 DNA sequence: TGTGCCAGCAGCTTGGCCGCACAGGGCAGAGGCGAGCAGTTCTTC.

This clone was observed a handful of times. V usage is TRBV7-3 and J usage is TRBJ1-6; possibly TRBD1 for D (5 bases). Trimming removed 0 bases at V and 3 bases at J, with 15 bases between. Per the germline V gene, CDR1 is SGHTA and CDR2 is FQGTGA. The CDR3 has 18 amino acids. CDR3 sequence reads: CASSLTPSGTIYNSPLHF. CDR3 DNA: TGTGCCAGCAGCTTAACCCCGAGTGGGACCATCTATAATTCACCCCTCCACTTT.

The genes are TRBV28 and TRBJ2-7, with D perhaps matching TRBD1 (5 bases). From germline, CDR1 is MDHEN and CDR2 SYDVKM. The V and J ends lost 8 bases and 2 bases respectively, with 16 bases between them. This CDR3 contains 14 residues. The CDR3 DNA reads TGTGCCAGCCTATCCTGGGGCAGGGCCTACGAGCAGTACTTC. It specifies CASLSWGRAYEQYF.

On this clone itself: The conserved final phenylalanine or tryptophan is absent from the CDR3, which likely points to a read error. The DNA is left out, because the CDR3 cannot be placed on it with certainty; the CDR3 is given as TCRdb lists it. This rearrangement joins TRBV28 to TRBJ1-1; the table calls TRBD1, which could not be checked here. Germline CDR1 MDHEN, CDR2 SYDVKM. With termini counted, the CDR3 has 14 amino acids. CDR3 protein: CASSHHIGPGQGSL.

This clone was seen more than once but under ten times. The chain has TRBV2 and TRBJ2-4; D unresolved. The length of the CDR3 is 12 residues. The ends were cut back, 3 bases at V and 5 bases at J, with 5 bases in the middle. Germline loops: CDR1 SNHLY, CDR2 FYNNEI. The CDR3 protein is CASSDHQNIQYF. As DNA, the CDR3 is TGTGCCAGCAGTGACCATCAAAACATTCAGTACTTC.

This clone was observed a handful of times. Germline and junction disagree at one end, which may indicate a read error. This rearrangement joins TRBV10-3 to TRBJ2-1; 10 positions agree with TRBD2. This CDR3 has 14 residues. The germline V gene encodes CDR1 ENHRY and CDR2 SYGVKD. The CDR3 bases are TGTGCCATCAGTGTCTCTAGCGGGAGAAATGGGCAGTTCTTC. Protein product: CAISVSSGRNGQFF.

This clone showed up just a few times. The J gene is TRBJ2-1, the V gene TRBV30; 7 positions agree with TRBD1. The CDR3 consists of 14 residues. V was pared by 1 base and J by 6 bases, with 6 bases of the junction left unmatched. Germline loops: CDR1 GTSNPN, CDR2 SVGIG (reference sequence). CDR3 in DNA: TGTGCCTGGAGTGAGGGGGCGCAGGTCAATGAGCAGTTCTTC. Translation: CAWSEGAQVNEQFF.

This chain links TRBV4-2 with TRBJ2-7; D is possibly TRBD2 (5 bases). The CDR3 extends over 15 amino acids. Germline CDR1 reads LGHNA; CDR2 reads YNFKEQ. Between the trimmed V and J ends, which lost 0 bases and 2 bases, there was a span of 11 bases. This CDR3 is CASSQDRQAAYEQYF. CDR3 DNA sequence: TGTGCCAGCAGCCAAGATCGGCAAGCGGCCTACGAGCAGTACTTC.

This sequence joins TRBV7-2 and TRBJ2-7; 9 nucleotides match TRBD1. There are 15 residues in the CDR3. The germline V gene has CDR1 SGHTA and CDR2 FQGNSA. The J segment lost 6 bases and the V segment lost 1 base, leaving 7 bases of the junction unmatched. CDR3 residues: CASSLVDRGKSEQYF. The CDR3 DNA sequence: TGTGCCAGCAGCTTAGTTGACAGGGGGAAGAGCGAGCAGTACTTC. The full variable domain, completed using reference TRBV7-2 and TRBJ2-7, is GAGVSQSPSNKVTEKGKDVELRCDPISGHTALYWYRQSLGQGLEFLIYFQGNSAPDKSGLPSDRFSAERTGGSVSTLTIQRTQQEDSAVYLCASSLVDRGKSEQYFGPGTRLTVT.

The sample holds a few counts of this clone. In nucleotides, the CDR3 is TGTGCCAGCAGCGCCCAGGGAGGTGGTGAAAAACTGTTTTTT. This codes for CASSAQGGGEKLFF. This chain links TRBV7-2 with TRBJ1-4; possible D gene TRBD1, 5 bases. In germline, CDR1 is SGHTA, CDR2 FQGNSA. The V and J ends lost 5 bases and 7 bases respectively, with 14 bases between them. There are 14 residues in the CDR3.

The CDR3 here is CASSLAGGGQFF. In DNA form, the CDR3 reads TGTGCCAGCAGCTTGGCGGGGGGAGGGCAGTTCTTC. The J gene is TRBJ2-1, the V gene TRBV5-4, with TRBD2 identical over 7 bases. CDR1 is SGHNT and CDR2 is YYREEE in the germline V gene (reference sequence). J lost 12 bases, V lost 0 bases, and 3 bases had no gene match. The length of the CDR3 is 12 residues.